This TCR beta chain was found in a study of control samples from healthy donors and cancer patients (dated by TCRdb to about 2020). To prepare the library, the immunoSEQ multiplex PCR assay was applied. The table was pulled from immuneACCESS by TCRdb, which kept in-frame rearrangements only. Such tables lose some clones; where checked, under half of the loss comes from unresolved V genes, and the rest has no known cause. The sample data list 90,000 or so clones, and 85% to 90% of these were observed just once. In total, the top ten clones hold 7.5% to 8% of the sample. CDR1 and CDR2 are read off the germline V gene (reference sequence) as SGHKS and YYEKEE. For this chain, trimming is 4 bases at the V end and 0 bases at the J end, and the number of junction bases without a gene match is 4. The CDR3 holds 15 amino acids from the cysteine to the phenylalanine. Left in the record is the CDR3 DNA by itself, 45 bases read in frame from the first base.

Worth noting for this clone: Its antigen is not yet known. Base qualities are missing; no much larger clone stands one base away.

This receptor was obtained from a woman aged 55-75 years in good health. The sequenced material came from blood. Recombination joined TRBV5-5 with TRBJ2-1; TRBD1 matches 7 bases in the middle. The CDR3 reads as follows: CASSLQGSSYNEQFF. The DNA sequence is as follows: TGTGCCAGCAGCCTACAGGGGAGCTCCTACAATGAGCAGTTCTTC.